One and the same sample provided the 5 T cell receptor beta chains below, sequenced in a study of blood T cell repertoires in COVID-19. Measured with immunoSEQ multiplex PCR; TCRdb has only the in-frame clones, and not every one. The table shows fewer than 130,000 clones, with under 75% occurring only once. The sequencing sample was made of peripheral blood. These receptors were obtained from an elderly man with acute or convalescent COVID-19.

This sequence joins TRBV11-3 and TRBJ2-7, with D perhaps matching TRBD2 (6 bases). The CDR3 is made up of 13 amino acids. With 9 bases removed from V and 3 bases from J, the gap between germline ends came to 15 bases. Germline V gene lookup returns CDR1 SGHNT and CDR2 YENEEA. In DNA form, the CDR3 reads TGTGCCAGGGGGGGACTGGGAAACTACGAGCAGTACTTC. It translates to CARGGLGNYEQYF. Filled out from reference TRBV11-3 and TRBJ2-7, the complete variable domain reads EAGVVQSPRYKIIEKKQPVAFWCNPISGHNTLYWYLQNLGQGPELLIRYENEEAVDDSQLPKDRFSAERLKGVDSTLKIQPAELGDSAVYLCARGGLGNYEQYFGPGTRLTVT.

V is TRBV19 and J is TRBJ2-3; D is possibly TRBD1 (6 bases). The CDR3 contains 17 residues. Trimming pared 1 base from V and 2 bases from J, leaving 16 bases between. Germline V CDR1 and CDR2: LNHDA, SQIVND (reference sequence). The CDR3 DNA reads TGTGCCAGTAGTATAGCCGGACCGGGACACTTCACAGATACGCAGTATTTT. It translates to CASSIAGPGHFTDTQYF. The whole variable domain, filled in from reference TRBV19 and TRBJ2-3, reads DGGITQSPKYLFRKEGQNVTLSCEQNLNHDAMYWYRQDPGQGLRLIYYSQIVNDFQKGDIAEGYSVSREKKESFPLTVTSAQKNPTAFYLCASSIAGPGHFTDTQYFGPGTRLTVL.

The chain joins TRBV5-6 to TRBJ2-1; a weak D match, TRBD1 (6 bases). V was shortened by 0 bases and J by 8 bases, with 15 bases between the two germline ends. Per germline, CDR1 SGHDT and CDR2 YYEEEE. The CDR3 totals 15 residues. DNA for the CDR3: TGTGCCAGCAGCTTGGAGCCAGGGGTTTGGTATGAGCAGTTCTTC. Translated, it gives CASSLEPGVWYEQFF.

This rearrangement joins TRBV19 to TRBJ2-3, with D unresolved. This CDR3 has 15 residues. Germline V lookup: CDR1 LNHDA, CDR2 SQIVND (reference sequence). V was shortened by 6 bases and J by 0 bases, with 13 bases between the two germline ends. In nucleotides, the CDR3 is TGTGCCAGTAGACAGAACTTTTTTAGCACAGATACGCAGTATTTT. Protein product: CASRQNFFSTDTQYF.

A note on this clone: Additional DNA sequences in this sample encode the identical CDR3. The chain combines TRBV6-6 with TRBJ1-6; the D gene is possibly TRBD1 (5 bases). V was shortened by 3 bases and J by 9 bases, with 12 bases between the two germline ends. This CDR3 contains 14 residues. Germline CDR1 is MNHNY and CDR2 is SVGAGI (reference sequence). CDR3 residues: CASSYGQGGSPLHF. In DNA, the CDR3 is TGTGCCAGCAGTTATGGCCAGGGAGGTTCACCCCTCCACTTT.